The 28 T cell receptor beta chains presented below share a single source sample, sequenced in a study of PD-L1 blockade in urothelial cancer. Profiled with immunoSEQ multiplex PCR; TCRdb holds only in-frame clones, not every one. The sample holds about 71,000 clones, approximately 91% seen once. Sequenced here: PBMCs, sampled around atezolizumab (anti-PD-L1) treatment. The receptors originated from a man aged 55-75 years with urothelial cancer.

This clone was seen once. The chain uses TRBV18 and TRBJ1-3; no clear D gene. Germline V gene lookup returns CDR1 KGHSH and CDR2 LQKENI. The V end was cut by 5 bases, the J end by 0 bases, with 11 bases between. The CDR3 loop spans 15 amino acids. CDR3 residues: CASSESTYSGNTIYF. For the CDR3, the DNA is TGTGCCAGCTCAGAGTCTACTTACTCTGGAAACACCATATATTTT. Based on the CDR3 plus reference TRBV18 and TRBJ1-3, the full variable domain is NAGVMQNPRHLVRRRGQEARLRCSPMKGHSHVYWYRQLPEEGLKFMVYLQKENIIDESGMPKERFSAEFPKEGPSILRIQQVVRGDSAAYFCASSESTYSGNTIYFGEGSWLTVV.

The V call is TRBV5-4, the J call TRBJ2-7; tentatively, D is TRBD2 (5 bases). This CDR3 region has 15 residues. V was trimmed by 4 bases and J by 3 bases, leaving 17 bases between them. Germline CDR1 SGHNT, CDR2 YYREEE (reference sequence). DNA for the CDR3: TGTGCCAGCAGCCCTCGAACGGACGGGATCTACGAGCAGTACTTC. As protein: CASSPRTDGIYEQYF.

The chain has TRBV25-1 and TRBJ1-2; D is unresolved. CDR1 MGHDK and CDR2 SYGVNS come from the germline V gene. The CDR3 is made up of 13 amino acids. Trimming pared 10 bases from V and 0 bases from J, leaving 12 bases between. CDR3 DNA sequence: TGTGCCACCGAGGCGTCATCTAACTATGGCTACACCTTC. Protein product: CATEASSNYGYTF.

V usage is TRBV11-3 and J usage is TRBJ2-7, with 7 nucleotides matching TRBD1. CDR3 length: 15 residues. Germline V gives CDR1 SGHNT, CDR2 YENEEA. Unmatched junction bases numbered 6, after V lost 1 base and J lost 3 bases. CDR3 in DNA: TGTGCCAGCAGCTTAGCGGCAGGGGGAGTCTACGAGCAGTACTTC. Translation: CASSLAAGGVYEQYF.

With regard to this clone: An end of the junction does not agree with germline; a read error may underlie this. This chain uses TRBV5-3 with TRBJ2-7, with TRBD2 matching 7 bases. TRBV5-3 is an ORF, with its function uncertain. The CDR3 totals 15 residues. CDR3 loop: CARTLGTKCSYEQYF. In nucleotides, the CDR3 is TGTGCCAGAACCTTGGGGACTAAATGCTCCTACGAGCAGTACTTC.

The chain carries TRBV11-2 and TRBJ1-3; 7 bases are shared with TRBD1. Germline lookup yields CDR1 SGHAT and CDR2 FQNNGV. The CDR3 runs to 14 residues. The V and J ends lost 2 bases and 7 bases, in that order; junction bases with no gene match: 5. CDR3 bases: TGTGCCAGCAGCTTAAGGGACAGTTGGAACACCATATATTTT. Its protein is CASSLRDSWNTIYF.

The gene calls are TRBV6-6 and TRBJ1-1; 9 nucleotides align to TRBD1. The CDR3 spans 14 residues. Germline CDR1 reads MNHNY; CDR2 reads SVGAGI (reference sequence). V trimming: 6 bases; J trimming: 1 base; junction bases outside the gene matches: 3. The CDR3 spells CASRDRGKNTEAFF. In DNA, the CDR3 is TGTGCCAGCAGAGACAGGGGGAAGAACACTGAAGCTTTCTTT.

The chain combines TRBV5-4 with TRBJ1-2; 7 bases map to TRBD1. This CDR3 comprises 16 residues. After removal of 4 bases from V and 3 bases from J, the junction contained 12 bases not matched to a gene. The germline V gene has CDR1 SGHNT and CDR2 YYREEE (reference sequence). CDR3 sequence (DNA): TGTGCCAGCAGCCTCCCGGACAGGAGAGGGGACTATGGCTACACCTTC. Residues: CASSLPDRRGDYGYTF.

This chain uses TRBV19 with TRBJ2-6; 7 bases are a match to TRBD1. Germline trimming cut 9 bases from V and 4 bases from J; bases unmatched to any gene: 6. CDR1 and CDR2 (germline): LNHDA, SQIVND (reference sequence). CDR3 length equals 14 residues. CDR3: CASGTGAGANVLTF. Here the CDR3 DNA reads TGTGCCAGCGGAACAGGGGCCGGGGCCAACGTCCTGACTTTC.

This chain uses TRBV6-1 with TRBJ2-3, with 10 bases identical to TRBD1. Trimming cost V 6 bases and J 15 bases; bases outside gene matches: 15. CDR1 is MNHNS and CDR2 is SASEGT in the germline V gene. CDR3 size: 14 residues. In DNA, the CDR3 is TGTGCCAGCAGCACCCCGGGACAGGGGACCGAACCTTATTTT. Its translation is CASSTPGQGTEPYF.

The chain employs TRBV10-1 and TRBJ2-2; 9 nucleotides match TRBD1. The CDR3 spans 14 residues. The J segment lost 6 bases and the V segment lost 4 bases, leaving 3 bases of the junction unmatched. The V gene's germline CDR1 is WNHNN and CDR2 SYGVQD (reference sequence). The CDR3 bases are TGCGCCAGCAGTGCCCGGACAGGGGCCGGGGAGCTGTTTTTT. Its protein is CASSARTGAGELFF.

This sequence joins TRBV2 and TRBJ1-4; 9 nucleotides agree with TRBD1. The CDR3 totals 15 residues. The V and J ends lost 4 bases and 2 bases, in that order; junction bases with no gene match: 2. The germline V gene has CDR1 SNHLY and CDR2 FYNNEI. Here the CDR3 reads CASSGQGVTNEKLFF. For the CDR3, the DNA is TGTGCCAGCAGTGGACAGGGGGTGACTAATGAAAAACTGTTTTTT. Full variable domain (rest looked up from reference TRBV2 and TRBJ1-4): EPEVTQTPSHQVTQMGQEVILRCVPISNHLYFYWYRQILGQKVEFLVSFYNNEISEKSEIFDDQFSVERPDGSNFTLKIRSTKLEDSAMYFCASSGQGVTNEKLFFGSGTQLSVL.

The chain is built from TRBV28 and TRBJ1-2; D gene ambiguous. The CDR3 totals 12 residues. The germline V and J ends were trimmed by 7 bases and 4 bases, with 10 bases remaining between them. Germline-derived CDR1 and CDR2 are MDHEN and SYDVKM. The CDR3 sequence is CASTSEVYGYTF. CDR3 DNA sequence: TGTGCCAGCACCAGTGAGGTCTATGGCTACACCTTC.

The chain couples TRBV4-1 to TRBJ1-4, with D tentatively TRBD1 (5 bases). Germline lookup yields CDR1 MGHRA and CDR2 YSYEKL. V shed 2 bases and J shed 6 bases, with 10 bases lying between them. The CDR3 totals 14 residues. The chain's CDR3 is CASSQTLGDEKLFF. CDR3 coding DNA: TGCGCCAGCAGCCAAACTTTAGGGGATGAAAAACTGTTTTTT.

V is TRBV7-2 and J is TRBJ2-1, with a tentative D call TRBD2 (5 bases). CDR3 length: 15 residues. The ends were cut back, 4 bases at V and 10 bases at J, with 20 bases in the middle. Germline CDR1 SGHTA, CDR2 FQGNSA. The CDR3 loop reads CASSSLAPIGWEQFF. The CDR3 DNA is TGTGCCAGCAGCTCCCTAGCCCCAATAGGATGGGAGCAGTTCTTC. The full variable domain, with the rest looked up from reference TRBV7-2 and TRBJ2-1, is GAGVSQSPSNKVTEKGKDVELRCDPISGHTALYWYRQSLGQGLEFLIYFQGNSAPDKSGLPSDRFSAERTGGSVSTLTIQRTQQEDSAVYLCASSSLAPIGWEQFFGPGTRLTVL.

The chain carries TRBV18 and TRBJ2-7; 13 bases agree with TRBD2. The CDR3 length is 16 residues. The V segment lost 3 bases and the J segment 2 bases; nucleotides outside the gene matches: 4. Germline CDR1 KGHSH, CDR2 LQKENI. CDR3 DNA: TGTGCCAGCTCACCTAGGACTAGCGGGGGAGCCTACGAGCAGTACTTC. It translates to CASSPRTSGGAYEQYF.

The rearrangement uses TRBV7-9 and TRBJ1-2; 7 bases are a match to TRBD1. Trimming removed 5 bases from V and 6 bases from J; junction bases left unmatched: 12. Germline V gene sequence: CDR1 SEHNR, CDR2 FQNEAQ (reference sequence). CDR3 length: 15 residues. The CDR3, as DNA: TGTGCCAGCAGCCAAAAGGACAGGCCTTGGGATGGCTACACCTTC. The encoded protein is CASSQKDRPWDGYTF. Drawing the rest from reference TRBV7-9 and TRBJ1-2, the complete variable domain is DTGVSQNPRHKITKRGQNVTFRCDPISEHNRLYWYRQTLGQGPEFLTYFQNEAQLEKSRLLSDRFSAERPKGSFSTLEIQRTEQGDSAMYLCASSQKDRPWDGYTFGSGTRLTVV.

The chain uses TRBV13 and TRBJ2-6, with a tentative D call TRBD2 (6 bases). CDR1 PRHDT and CDR2 FYEKMQ come from the germline V gene (reference sequence). V was clipped by 3 bases and J by 11 bases, with 11 bases between them. CDR3 length: 13 residues. The CDR3 here is CASSLGTVDVLTF. For the CDR3, the DNA is TGTGCCAGCAGCTTGGGGACTGTAGACGTCCTGACTTTC.

The chain links TRBV10-1 to TRBJ1-3; TRBD1 matches 8 bases. The CDR3 contains 13 residues. Germline CDR1 and CDR2: WNHNN and SYGVQD (reference sequence). V lost 5 bases and J lost 8; bases outside the gene matches: 5. Written as DNA, the CDR3 is TGCGCCAGCAGTACAGGGGGGCTGGACACCATATATTTT. It codes for CASSTGGLDTIYF.

V usage is TRBV4-1 and J usage is TRBJ2-2; TRBD1 might be the D (5 bases). This CDR3 has 18 residues. V was shortened by 4 bases and J by 5 bases, with 23 bases between the two germline ends. Germline V CDR1 and CDR2: MGHRA, YSYEKL. CDR3 nucleotide sequence: TGCGCCAGCAGCCCCCCGCCGGCAGGGCGATTGCATACCGGGGAGCTGTTTTTT. It is translated as CASSPPPAGRLHTGELFF.

This clone has a handful of counts. The rearrangement uses TRBV6-5 and TRBJ1-2; tentatively, D is TRBD1 (5 bases). The ends were cut back, 4 bases at V and 8 bases at J, with 23 bases in the middle. CDR3 length: 16 residues. CDR1 is MNHEY, CDR2 SVGAGI, per germline. Here the CDR3 DNA reads TGTGCCAGCAGTTGGTACCCACCGAGACAGACGAGAGGCTACACCTTC. It specifies CASSWYPPRQTRGYTF.

The chain recombines TRBV7-8 with TRBJ2-3; no definite D call. Germline V gene data show CDR1 as SGHVS and CDR2 as FQNEAQ. V shed 6 bases and J shed 2 bases, with 9 bases lying between them. The length of the CDR3 is 13 residues. The DNA of the CDR3 is TGTGCCAGCAGTGGGCAGTTCACAGATACGCAGTATTTT. Residues: CASSGQFTDTQYF.

This clone has only one observation. The V gene is TRBV13, the J gene TRBJ1-1; a weak D match, TRBD1 (5 bases). V gave up 6 bases and J gave up 8 bases, with 22 bases separating them. CDR1 PRHDT and CDR2 FYEKMQ come from the germline V gene (reference sequence). The CDR3 runs 15 residues. The CDR3 here is CASRDGEVLRGEAFF. As DNA, the CDR3 is TGTGCCAGCAGGGATGGGGAGGTCCTAAGGGGAGAAGCTTTCTTT.

This sequence joins TRBV28 and TRBJ1-5, with 10 nucleotides matching TRBD1. The CDR3 is made up of 14 amino acids. Unmatched junction bases numbered 4, after V lost 4 bases and J lost 7 bases. Germline V lookup: CDR1 MDHEN, CDR2 SYDVKM. The CDR3: CASSSTGGYQPQHF. The CDR3 nucleotides are TGTGCCAGCAGTTCGACAGGGGGCTACCAGCCCCAGCATTTT.

The rearrangement joins TRBV5-4 to TRBJ2-1, with 9 bases aligning to TRBD1. CDR1 SGHNT and CDR2 YYREEE come from the germline V gene (reference sequence). J lost 4 bases, V lost 5 bases, and 7 bases had no gene match. The CDR3 totals 15 residues. The CDR3 DNA is TGTGCCAGCAGGGACCGGGACAGGGCTTACAATGAGCAGTTCTTC. Its translation is CASRDRDRAYNEQFF. Complete variable domain (other parts from reference TRBV5-4 and TRBJ2-1): ETGVTQSPTHLIKTRGQQVTLRCSSQSGHNTVSWYQQALGQGPQFIFQYYREEENGRGNFPPRFSGLQFPNYSSELNVNALELDDSALYLCASRDRDRAYNEQFFGPGTRLTVL.

The rearrangement uses TRBV19 and TRBJ1-5, with D hard to call. Germline V CDR1 and CDR2: LNHDA, SQIVND (reference sequence). Trimming took 6 bases from V and 1 from J, leaving 13 bases between them. The CDR3 length is 15 residues. CDR3 sequence (DNA): TGTGCCAGTAGCCTAATGAGCGGGAGCAATCAGCCCCAGCATTTT. It translates to CASSLMSGSNQPQHF.

The gene calls are TRBV19 and TRBJ1-5; no reliable D call. This CDR3 is built from 15 residues. CDR1 and CDR2 from the germline V gene are LNHDA and SQIVND (reference sequence). V lost 3 bases and J 0 bases, leaving 9 bases between the germline ends. DNA of the CDR3: TGTGCCAGTAGTATTATTCGAGATAGCAATCAGCCCCAGCATTTT. It is translated as CASSIIRDSNQPQHF.

This chain uses TRBV6-5 with TRBJ1-2, with a tentative D call TRBD1 (6 bases). The CDR3 has 14 residues. Germline loops: CDR1 MNHEY, CDR2 SVGAGI. Deletions cut 2 bases from V and 6 bases from J, with 13 bases between. CDR3 in DNA: TGTGCCAGCAGTTACACGGGACAATTAAATGGCTACACCTTC. It codes for CASSYTGQLNGYTF.